Described below is a single T cell receptor (beta chain) sequence and its context. This receptor's antigen is unknown. No base quality information exists; no much larger clone differs at one position. Participants in the prospective study were aged about 18 to 100 years, lived in 24 United States geographic areas, and enrolled through a virtual design. In the prospective study, participants were assigned to cohorts based on the clinical history participants reported in a screening survey and a study questionnaire. In the prospective study, mobile phlebotomists collected whole blood, serum and a nasopharyngeal or oropharyngeal swab from each participant. Prospective study participants could optionally give additional blood draws and questionnaires over a 2-month period. Before DNA extraction, prospective study blood samples were shipped either frozen or at room temperature. Trimming removed 7 bases from V and 4 bases from J; the gene matches leave 21 bases unexplained. According to the germline V gene (reference sequence), CDR1 reads MNHEY and CDR2 reads SMNVEV. The CDR3 has 20 amino acids, counting the end cysteine and phenylalanine. Only the CDR3 region is kept as DNA, spanning 60 bases read in frame from base 1.

The immunoSEQ Assay, a bias-controlled multiplex PCR, was used to amplify TCRbeta CDR3 regions from genomic DNA. The study's processing was this. Nucleated cell counts per sample were estimated from amplification of reference gene primers within the assay. To quantify the absolute abundance of each unique TCRbeta CDR3 rearrangement, sequence reads were collapsed and filtered. For each sample, productive Simpson clonality was calculated as the square root of Simpson's diversity index across productive rearrangements. As stored in TCRdb, this immuneACCESS dataset retains in-frame rearrangements with V and J assigned. A fraction of the clones does not appear; measured against another copy, unresolved V genes explain less than half of the discrepancy, and the remainder lacks a known reason. The D gene and trimming were derived from the DNA, and the V and J assignments and clone size from that table. A total of around 230,000 clones appear in this sample, nearly 90% of them only once. 3.5% to 4% of the sample rests with the top ten.

These data are taken from a study of blood T cell repertoires in COVID-19 (dated by TCRdb to 2019 to 2021). Looking at the study overall: Samples from collaborators originated in the United States, Italy and Spain and spanned both the acute and convalescent phases of COVID-19. The material from the prospective study consisted of cDNA or gDNA derived from T cells, B-cell-depleted T cells, or PBMCs. A freely available public database, intended as a resource for researchers studying the immune response to SARS-CoV-2, is where the repertoires were released. A de-identified subject ID, COVID-19 status, age in years and sex were almost always included in the sample metadata. Deeply sampled blood TCRbeta repertoires from subjects exposed to, actively infected with, or recovered from COVID-19 were included in the dataset. HLA class I and class II types, where available, came from metadata supplied by the sample provider rather than from assay-based typing. The samples were drawn from two sources: the first 160 participants of the ongoing ImmuneRACE study, and 1,000 to 1,500 subjects contributed by 6 global collaborators. Results the study describes overall, beyond this receptor: The amount of clinical and demographic metadata varied by source and participant and was provided uncurated.

Sequencing was performed on PBMCs or T cells enriched from blood (not recorded which). Recombination joined TRBV27 with TRBJ2-3; TRBD2 agrees with 12 junctional bases. This TCR derives from a woman aged 25 to 39 with acute COVID-19. The DNA is TGTGCCAGCACCCTCCTCGGATCTAGCGGGGGGGCCATTGATTCAGATACGCAGTATTTT. Its protein reads: CASTLLGSSGGAIDSDTQYF.